This T cell receptor beta chain is drawn from a study of cytomegalovirus exposure and HLA in healthy donors. V lost 6 bases, J lost 1 base, and 6 bases stayed unmatched. The CDR3 is 15 amino acids. CDR1 is LNHDA, CDR2 SQIVND, per germline (reference sequence). This PCR relied on a set of 60 Vbeta primers and 13 Jbeta primers. Clones were read by immunoSEQ multiplex PCR, and TCRdb kept only the in-frame ones, dropping some. This table holds some 90,000 clones, 55% to 75% found once. J is TRBJ2-7 and V is TRBV19; TRBD2 matches at 10 bases. This clonotype was obtained from a man between 50 and 59 years old in good health and CMV-seronegative. The sample taken for sequencing was PBMCs. The CDR3 DNA is TGTGCCAGTAGGCGTACTAGCGGGATTTCCTACGAGCAGTACTTC. Its translation is CASRRTSGISYEQYF.